Described below is a single T cell receptor (beta chain) sequence and its context. This CDR3 spans 16 amino acids. Trimming cost V 6 bases and J 4 bases; bases outside gene matches: 14. Germline loops: CDR1 WSHSY, CDR2 SAAADI. Patients sequenced had flow cytometry evidence of CD8+CD57+ cell expansion. The record originates from a study of CD8+CD57+ T cells in acquired aplastic anemia. Investigators profiled TCR beta VDJ and CDR3 from genomic DNA template. Each CDR3 protein gets one entry after TCRdb re-called the reads with MiXCR. The data contain roughly 150,000 distinct CDR3 sequences, under 55% of them singletons.

The sequenced sample was sorted CD4+, CD8+, or CD8+CD57+ T cells (not recorded which) from PBMCs. The source is a human donor with aplastic anemia. The genes are TRBV10-2 and TRBJ1-2; 7 nucleotides align to TRBD1. CDR3 protein: CASRSGQAPGGYGYTF. CDR3 nucleotides: TGCGCCAGCAGATCAGGACAGGCACCAGGGGGCTATGGCTACACCTTC.